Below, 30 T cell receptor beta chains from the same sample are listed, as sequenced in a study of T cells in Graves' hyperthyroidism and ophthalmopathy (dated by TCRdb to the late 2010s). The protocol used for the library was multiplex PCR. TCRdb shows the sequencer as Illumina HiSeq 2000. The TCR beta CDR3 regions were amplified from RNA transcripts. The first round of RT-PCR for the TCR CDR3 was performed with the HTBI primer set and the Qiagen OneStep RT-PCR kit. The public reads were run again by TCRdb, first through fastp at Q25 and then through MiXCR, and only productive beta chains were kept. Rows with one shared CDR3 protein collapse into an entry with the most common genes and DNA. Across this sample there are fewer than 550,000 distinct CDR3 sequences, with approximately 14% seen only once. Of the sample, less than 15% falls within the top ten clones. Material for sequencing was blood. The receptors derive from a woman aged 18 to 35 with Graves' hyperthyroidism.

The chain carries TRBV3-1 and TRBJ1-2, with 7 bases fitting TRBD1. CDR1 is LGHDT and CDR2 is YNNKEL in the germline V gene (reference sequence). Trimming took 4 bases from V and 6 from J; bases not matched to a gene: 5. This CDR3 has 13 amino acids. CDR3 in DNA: TGTGCCAGCAGCCCCCTAACAGGGGATGGCTACACCTTC. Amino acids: CASSPLTGDGYTF.

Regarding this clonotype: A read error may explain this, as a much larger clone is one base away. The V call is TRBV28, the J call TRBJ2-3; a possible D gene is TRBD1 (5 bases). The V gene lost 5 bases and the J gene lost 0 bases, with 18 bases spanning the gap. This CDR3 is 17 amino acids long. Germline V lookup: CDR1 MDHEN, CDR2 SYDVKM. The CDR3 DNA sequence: TGTGCCAGCAGTCAATACGGACACTTTCCTAGCACAGATACGCAGTATTTT. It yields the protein CASSQYGHFPSTDTQYF.

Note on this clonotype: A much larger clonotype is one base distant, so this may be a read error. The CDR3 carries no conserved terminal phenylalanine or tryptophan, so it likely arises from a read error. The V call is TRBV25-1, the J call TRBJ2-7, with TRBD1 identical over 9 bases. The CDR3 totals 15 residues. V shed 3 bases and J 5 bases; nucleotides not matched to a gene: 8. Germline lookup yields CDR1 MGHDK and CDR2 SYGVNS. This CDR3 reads CASSDPGTGYDEQYL. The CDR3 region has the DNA TGTGCCAGCAGTGACCCCGGGACAGGGTACGACGAGCAGTACCTC.

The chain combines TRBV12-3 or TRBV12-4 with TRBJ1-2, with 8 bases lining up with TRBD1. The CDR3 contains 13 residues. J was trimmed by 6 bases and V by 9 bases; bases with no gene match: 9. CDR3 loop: CASSLTGVNGYTF. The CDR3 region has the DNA TGTGCCAGTAGCCTGACAGGGGTGAATGGCTACACCTTC.

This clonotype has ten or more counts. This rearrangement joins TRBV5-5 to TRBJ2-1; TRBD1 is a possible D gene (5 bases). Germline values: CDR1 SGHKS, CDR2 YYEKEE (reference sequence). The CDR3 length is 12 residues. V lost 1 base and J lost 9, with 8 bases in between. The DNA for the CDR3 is TGTGCCAGCAGCTTGTGGGGCGGTGAGCAGTTCTTC. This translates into CASSLWGGEQFF.

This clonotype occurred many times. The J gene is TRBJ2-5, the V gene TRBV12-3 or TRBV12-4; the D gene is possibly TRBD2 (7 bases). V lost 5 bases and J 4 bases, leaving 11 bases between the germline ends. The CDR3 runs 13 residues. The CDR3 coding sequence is TGTGCCAGCAGTCGCCGGGGGGCAGAGACCCAGTACTTC. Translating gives CASSRRGAETQYF.

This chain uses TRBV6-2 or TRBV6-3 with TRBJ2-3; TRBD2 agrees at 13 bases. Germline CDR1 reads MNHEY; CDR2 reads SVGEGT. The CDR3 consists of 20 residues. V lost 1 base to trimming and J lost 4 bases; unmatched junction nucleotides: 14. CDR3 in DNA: TGTGCCAGCAGTTACTGGGAGGCGGGACTAGCGGGATTTTGGGCAGATACGCAGTATTTT. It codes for CASSYWEAGLAGFWADTQYF.

CDR3 nucleotide sequence: TGTGCCAGCAGCTTAGTCGGCGGGAGGGCCCTCAACGAGCAGTACTTC. It codes for CASSLVGGRALNEQYF. The chain joins TRBV7-9 to TRBJ2-7; 9 bases align to TRBD2. Per germline, CDR1 SEHNR and CDR2 FQNEAQ (reference sequence). The CDR3 runs 16 residues. With V trimmed by 1 base and J by 5 bases, 9 bases remained unmatched.

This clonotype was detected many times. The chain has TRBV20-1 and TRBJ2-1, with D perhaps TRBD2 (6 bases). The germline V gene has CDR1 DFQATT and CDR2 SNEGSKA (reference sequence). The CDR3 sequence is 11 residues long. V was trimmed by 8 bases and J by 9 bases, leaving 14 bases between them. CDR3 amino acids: CSPNGGAEQFF. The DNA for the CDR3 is TGCAGTCCAAACGGGGGTGCTGAGCAGTTCTTC.

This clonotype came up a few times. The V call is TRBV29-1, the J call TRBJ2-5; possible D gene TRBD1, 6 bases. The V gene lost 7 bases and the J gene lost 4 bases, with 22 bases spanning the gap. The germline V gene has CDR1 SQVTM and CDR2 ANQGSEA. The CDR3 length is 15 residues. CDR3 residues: CSAKGGPEGRETQYF. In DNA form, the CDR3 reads TGCAGCGCAAAAGGGGGACCCGAAGGGCGAGAGACCCAGTACTTC. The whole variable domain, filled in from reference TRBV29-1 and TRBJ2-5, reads SAVISQKPSRDICQRGTSLTIQCQVDSQVTMMFWYRQQPGQSLTLIATANQGSEATYESGFVIDKFPISRPNLTFSTLTVSNMSPEDSSIYLCSAKGGPEGRETQYFGPGTRLLVL.

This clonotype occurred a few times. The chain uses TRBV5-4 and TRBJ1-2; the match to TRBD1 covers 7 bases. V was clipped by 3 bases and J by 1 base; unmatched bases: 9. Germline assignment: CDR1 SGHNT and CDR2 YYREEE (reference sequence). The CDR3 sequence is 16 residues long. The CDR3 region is CASSSPDRTVNYGYTF. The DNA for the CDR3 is TGTGCCAGCAGCTCCCCGGACAGGACCGTTAACTATGGCTACACCTTC.

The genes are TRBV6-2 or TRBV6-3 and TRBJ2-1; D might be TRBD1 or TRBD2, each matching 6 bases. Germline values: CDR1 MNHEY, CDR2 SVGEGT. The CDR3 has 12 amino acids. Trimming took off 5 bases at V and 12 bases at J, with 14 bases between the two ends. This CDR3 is CASSPQGGGQFF. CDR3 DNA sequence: TGTGCCAGCAGTCCCCAAGGAGGGGGGCAGTTCTTC.

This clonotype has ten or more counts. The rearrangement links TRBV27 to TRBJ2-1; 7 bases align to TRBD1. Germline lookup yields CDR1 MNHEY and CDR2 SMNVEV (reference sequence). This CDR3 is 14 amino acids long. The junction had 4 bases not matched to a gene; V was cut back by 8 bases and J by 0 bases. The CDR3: CASATGSSYNEQFF. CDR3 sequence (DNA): TGTGCCAGCGCGACAGGGAGCTCCTACAATGAGCAGTTCTTC.

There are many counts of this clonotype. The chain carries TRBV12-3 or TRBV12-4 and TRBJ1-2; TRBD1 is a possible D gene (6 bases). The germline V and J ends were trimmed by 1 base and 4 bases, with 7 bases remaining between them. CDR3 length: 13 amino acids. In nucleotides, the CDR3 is TGTGCCAGCAGTTTAGGGACAGTCTATGGCTACACCTTC. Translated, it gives CASSLGTVYGYTF.

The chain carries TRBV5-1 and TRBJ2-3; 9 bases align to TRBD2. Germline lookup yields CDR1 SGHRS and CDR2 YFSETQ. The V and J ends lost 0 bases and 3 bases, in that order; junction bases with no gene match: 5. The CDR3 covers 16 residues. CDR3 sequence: CASSLDGRGGTDTQYF. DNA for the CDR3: TGCGCCAGCAGCTTGGATGGGCGGGGGGGGACAGATACGCAGTATTTT.

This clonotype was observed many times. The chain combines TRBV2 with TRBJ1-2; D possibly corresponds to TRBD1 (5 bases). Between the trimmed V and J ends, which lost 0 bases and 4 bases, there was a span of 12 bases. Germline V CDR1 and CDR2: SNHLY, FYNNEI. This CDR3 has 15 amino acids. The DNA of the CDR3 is TGTGCCAGCAGTGAAGCAGGGGAGAGTAGCTATGGCTACACCTTC. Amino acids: CASSEAGESSYGYTF.

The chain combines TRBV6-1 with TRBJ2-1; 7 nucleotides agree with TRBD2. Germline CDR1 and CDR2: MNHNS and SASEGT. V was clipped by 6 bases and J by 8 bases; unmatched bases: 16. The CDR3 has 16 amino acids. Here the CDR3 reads CASSLGGGSIWYEQFF. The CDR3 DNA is TGTGCCAGCAGCCTGGGAGGCGGGAGTATCTGGTATGAGCAGTTCTTC.

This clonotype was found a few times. The CDR3 spells CASSLRPSGRAQHNEQFF. The CDR3 DNA follows: TGTGCCAGCAGTTTGAGGCCTAGCGGGAGGGCCCAGCACAATGAGCAGTTCTTC. This chain links TRBV27 with TRBJ2-1; 12 bases agree with TRBD2. CDR1 and CDR2 from the germline V gene are MNHEY and SMNVEV (reference sequence). With 3 bases clipped from V and 5 bases from J, the junction kept 11 bases outside the gene matches. This CDR3 has 18 amino acids.

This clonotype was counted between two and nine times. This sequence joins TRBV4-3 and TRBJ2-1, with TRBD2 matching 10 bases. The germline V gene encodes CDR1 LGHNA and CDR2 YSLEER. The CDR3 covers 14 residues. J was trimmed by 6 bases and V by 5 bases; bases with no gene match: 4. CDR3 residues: CASSTSGASNEQFF. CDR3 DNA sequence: TGCGCCAGCAGCACTAGCGGGGCGAGCAATGAGCAGTTCTTC.

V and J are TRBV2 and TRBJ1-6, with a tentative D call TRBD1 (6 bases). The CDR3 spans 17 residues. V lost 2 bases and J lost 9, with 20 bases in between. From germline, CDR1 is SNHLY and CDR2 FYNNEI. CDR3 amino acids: CASSETGTLFMGSPLHF. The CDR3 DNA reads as TGTGCCAGCAGTGAAACAGGGACCCTCTTTATGGGTTCACCCCTCCACTTT.

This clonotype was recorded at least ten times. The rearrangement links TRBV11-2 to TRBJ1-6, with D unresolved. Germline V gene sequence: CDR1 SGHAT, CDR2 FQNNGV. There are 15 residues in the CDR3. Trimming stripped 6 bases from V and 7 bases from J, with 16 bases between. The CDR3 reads CASSSSGPKNSPLHF. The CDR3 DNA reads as TGTGCCAGCAGTTCCTCGGGTCCCAAAAATTCACCCCTCCACTTT.

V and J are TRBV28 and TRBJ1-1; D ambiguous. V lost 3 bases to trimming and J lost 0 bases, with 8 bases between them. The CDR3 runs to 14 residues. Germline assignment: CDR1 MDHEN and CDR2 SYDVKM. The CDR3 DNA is TGTGCCAGCAGTTTCCCCCCCATGAACACTGAAGCTTTCTTT. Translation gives CASSFPPMNTEAFF.

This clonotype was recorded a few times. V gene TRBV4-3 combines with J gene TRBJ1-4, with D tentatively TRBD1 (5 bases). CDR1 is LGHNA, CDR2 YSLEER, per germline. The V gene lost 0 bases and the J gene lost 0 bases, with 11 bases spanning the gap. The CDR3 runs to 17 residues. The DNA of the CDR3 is TGCGCCAGCAGCCAAGATTTGGCGGGGGCAACTAATGAAAAACTGTTTTTT. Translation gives CASSQDLAGATNEKLFF.

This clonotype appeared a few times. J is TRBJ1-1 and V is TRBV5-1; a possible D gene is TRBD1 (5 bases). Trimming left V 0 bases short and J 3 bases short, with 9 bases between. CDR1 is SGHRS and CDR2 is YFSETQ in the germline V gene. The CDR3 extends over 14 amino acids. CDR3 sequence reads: CASSLGQSDTEAFF. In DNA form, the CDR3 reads TGCGCCAGCAGCTTGGGACAGTCAGACACTGAAGCTTTCTTT. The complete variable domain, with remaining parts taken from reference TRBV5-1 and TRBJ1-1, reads KAGVTQTPRYLIKTRGQQVTLSCSPISGHRSVSWYQQTPGQGLQFLFEYFSETQRNKGNFPGRFSGRQFSNSRSEMNVSTLELGDSALYLCASSLGQSDTEAFFGQGTRLTVV.

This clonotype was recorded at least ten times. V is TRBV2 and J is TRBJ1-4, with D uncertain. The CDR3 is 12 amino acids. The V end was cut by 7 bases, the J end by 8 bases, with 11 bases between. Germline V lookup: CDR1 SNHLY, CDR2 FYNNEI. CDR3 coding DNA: TGTGCCAGCACAAGGACGGGAGAAAAACTGTTTTTT. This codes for CASTRTGEKLFF. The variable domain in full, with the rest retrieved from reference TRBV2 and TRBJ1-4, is EPEVTQTPSHQVTQMGQEVILRCVPISNHLYFYWYRQILGQKVEFLVSFYNNEISEKSEIFDDQFSVERPDGSNFTLKIRSTKLEDSAMYFCASTRTGEKLFFGSGTQLSVL.

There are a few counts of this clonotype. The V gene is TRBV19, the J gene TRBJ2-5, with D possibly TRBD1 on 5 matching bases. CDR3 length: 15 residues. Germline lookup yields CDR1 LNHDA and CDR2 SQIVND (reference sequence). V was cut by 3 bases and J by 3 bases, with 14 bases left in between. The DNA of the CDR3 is TGTGCCAGTAGTATTGTTGGGGCGTCCGAAGAGACCCAGTACTTC. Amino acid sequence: CASSIVGASEETQYF.

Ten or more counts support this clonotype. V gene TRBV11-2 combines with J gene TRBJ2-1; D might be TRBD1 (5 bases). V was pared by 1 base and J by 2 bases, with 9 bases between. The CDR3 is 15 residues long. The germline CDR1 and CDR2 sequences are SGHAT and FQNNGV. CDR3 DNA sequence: TGTGCCAGCAGCTTAGCTCCAGGGCCCTACAATGAGCAGTTCTTC. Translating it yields CASSLAPGPYNEQFF.

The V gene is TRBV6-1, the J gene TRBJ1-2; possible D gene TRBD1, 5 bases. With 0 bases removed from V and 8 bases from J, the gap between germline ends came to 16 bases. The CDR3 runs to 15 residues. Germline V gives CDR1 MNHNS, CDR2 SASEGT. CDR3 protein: CASSEALGRALGYTF. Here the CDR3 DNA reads TGTGCCAGCAGTGAAGCGTTGGGCAGGGCTTTGGGCTACACCTTC.

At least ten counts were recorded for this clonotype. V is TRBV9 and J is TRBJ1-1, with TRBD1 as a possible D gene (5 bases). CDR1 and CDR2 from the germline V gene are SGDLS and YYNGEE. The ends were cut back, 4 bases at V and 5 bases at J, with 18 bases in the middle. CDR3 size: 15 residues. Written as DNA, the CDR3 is TGTGCCAGCAGCATTCGGTCCTCACGGGGGACTGAAGCTTTCTTT. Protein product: CASSIRSSRGTEAFF.

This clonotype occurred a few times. The DNA of the CDR3 is TGTGCCAGCTCACCTCCTCCCGGGACAGGGTTCTCCCATACGCAGTATTTT. Its protein is CASSPPPGTGFSHTQYF. The chain employs TRBV18 and TRBJ2-3, with 9 nucleotides matching TRBD1. The germline V gene encodes CDR1 KGHSH and CDR2 LQKENI. J lost 7 bases, V lost 3 bases, and 14 bases had no gene match. This CDR3 comprises 17 residues.